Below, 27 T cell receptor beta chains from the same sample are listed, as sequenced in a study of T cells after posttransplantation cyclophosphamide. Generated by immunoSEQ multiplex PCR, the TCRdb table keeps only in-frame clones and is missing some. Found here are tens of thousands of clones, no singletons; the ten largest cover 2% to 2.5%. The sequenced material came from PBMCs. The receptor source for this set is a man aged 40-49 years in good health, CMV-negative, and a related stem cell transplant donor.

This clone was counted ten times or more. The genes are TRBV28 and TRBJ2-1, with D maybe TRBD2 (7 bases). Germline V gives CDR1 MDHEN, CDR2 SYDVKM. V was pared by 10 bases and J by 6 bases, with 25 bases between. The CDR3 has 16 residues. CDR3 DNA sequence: TGTGCCACAGGGGCTTCAGGCGCGGGGGAGGTCAATGAGCAGTTCTTC. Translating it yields CATGASGAGEVNEQFF.

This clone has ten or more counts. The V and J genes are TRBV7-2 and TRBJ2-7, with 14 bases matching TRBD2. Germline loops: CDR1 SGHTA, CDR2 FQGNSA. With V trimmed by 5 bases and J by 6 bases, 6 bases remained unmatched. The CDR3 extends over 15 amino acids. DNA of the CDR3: TGTGCCAGCAGCCAGGGACTAGCGGGAGCGGGCGAGCAGTACTTC. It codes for CASSQGLAGAGEQYF.

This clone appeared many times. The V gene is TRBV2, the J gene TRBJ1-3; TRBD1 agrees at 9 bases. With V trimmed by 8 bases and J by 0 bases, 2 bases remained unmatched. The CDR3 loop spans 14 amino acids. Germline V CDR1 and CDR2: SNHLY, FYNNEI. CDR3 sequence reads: CASATGGSGNTIYF. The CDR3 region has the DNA TGTGCCAGCGCGACAGGGGGCTCTGGAAACACCATATATTTT.

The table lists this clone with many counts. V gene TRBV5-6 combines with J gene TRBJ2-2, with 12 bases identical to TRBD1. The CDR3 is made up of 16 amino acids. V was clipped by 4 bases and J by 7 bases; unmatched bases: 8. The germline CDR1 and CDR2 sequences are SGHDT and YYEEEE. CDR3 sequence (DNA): TGTGCCAGCAGCCCCGGGACAGGGGGCGGGCACGGGGAGCTGTTTTTT. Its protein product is CASSPGTGGGHGELFF.

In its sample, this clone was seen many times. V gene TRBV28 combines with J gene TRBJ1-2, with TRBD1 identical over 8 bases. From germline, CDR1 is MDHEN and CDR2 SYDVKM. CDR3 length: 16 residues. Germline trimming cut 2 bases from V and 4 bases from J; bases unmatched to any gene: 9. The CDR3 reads CASSLTGGTGGYGYTF. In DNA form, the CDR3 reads TGTGCCAGCAGTTTAACAGGGGGAACTGGTGGCTATGGCTACACCTTC.

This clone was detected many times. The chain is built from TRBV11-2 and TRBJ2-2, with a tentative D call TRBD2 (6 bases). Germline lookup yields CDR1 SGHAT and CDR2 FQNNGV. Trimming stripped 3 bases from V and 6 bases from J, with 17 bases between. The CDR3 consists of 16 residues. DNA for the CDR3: TGTGCCAGCAGCTTGGAGCTAGCGAAATTCTCCGGGGAGCTGTTTTTT. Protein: CASSLELAKFSGELFF.

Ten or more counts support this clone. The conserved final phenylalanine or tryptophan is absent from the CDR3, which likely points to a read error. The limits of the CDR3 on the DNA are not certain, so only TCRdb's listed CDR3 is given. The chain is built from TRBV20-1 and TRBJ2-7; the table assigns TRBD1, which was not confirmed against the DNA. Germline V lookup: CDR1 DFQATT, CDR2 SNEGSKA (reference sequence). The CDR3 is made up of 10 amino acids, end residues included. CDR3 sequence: CSASLGSPVL.

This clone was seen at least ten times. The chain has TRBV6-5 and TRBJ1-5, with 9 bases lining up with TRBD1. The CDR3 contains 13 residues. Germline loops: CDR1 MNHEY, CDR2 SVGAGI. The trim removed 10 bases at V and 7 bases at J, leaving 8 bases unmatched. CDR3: CATATGGEQPQHF. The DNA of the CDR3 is TGTGCCACAGCGACAGGGGGTGAACAGCCCCAGCATTTT.

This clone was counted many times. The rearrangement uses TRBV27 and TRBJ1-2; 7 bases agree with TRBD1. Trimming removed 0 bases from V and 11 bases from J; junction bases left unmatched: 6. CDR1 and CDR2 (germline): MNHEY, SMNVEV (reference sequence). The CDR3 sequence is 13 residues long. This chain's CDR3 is CASSLSTGQEYTF. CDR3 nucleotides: TGTGCCAGCAGTTTATCGACAGGACAGGAGTACACCTTC.

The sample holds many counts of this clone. The CDR3 coding sequence is TGTGCCAGCTCCCCCGGCCGAGGGGGCACTGAAGCTTTCTTT. Translating gives CASSPGRGGTEAFF. The rearrangement uses TRBV18 and TRBJ1-1; D is possibly TRBD1 (6 bases). V lost 6 bases and J lost 4, with 15 bases in between. The CDR3 has 14 amino acids. Germline loops: CDR1 KGHSH, CDR2 LQKENI.

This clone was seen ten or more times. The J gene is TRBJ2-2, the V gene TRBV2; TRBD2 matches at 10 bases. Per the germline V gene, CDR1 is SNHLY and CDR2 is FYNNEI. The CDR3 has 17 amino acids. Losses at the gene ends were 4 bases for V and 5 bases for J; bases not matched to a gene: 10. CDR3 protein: CASSVSLAGVETGELFF. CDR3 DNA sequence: TGTGCCAGCAGTGTATCGCTAGCGGGAGTCGAGACCGGGGAGCTGTTTTTT.

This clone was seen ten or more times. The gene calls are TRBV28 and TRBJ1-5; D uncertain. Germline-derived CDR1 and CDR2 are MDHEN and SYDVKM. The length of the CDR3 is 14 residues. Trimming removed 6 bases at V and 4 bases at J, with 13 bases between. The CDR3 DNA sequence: TGTGCCAGCAGGCCGGCGGGGATTAATCAGCCCCAGCATTTT. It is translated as CASRPAGINQPQHF. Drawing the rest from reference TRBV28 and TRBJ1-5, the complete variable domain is DVKVTQSSRYLVKRTGEKVFLECVQDMDHENMFWYRQDPGLGLRLIYFSYDVKMKEKGDIPEGYSVSREKKERFSLILESASTNQTSMYLCASRPAGINQPQHFGDGTRLSIL.

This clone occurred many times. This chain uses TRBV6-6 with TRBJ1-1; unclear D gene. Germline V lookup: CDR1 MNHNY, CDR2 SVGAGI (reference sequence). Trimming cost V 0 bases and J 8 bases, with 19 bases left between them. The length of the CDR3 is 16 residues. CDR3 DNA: TGTGCCAGCAGTTACTCGATAATGGCAGAGTGGAGGGAAGCTTTCTTT. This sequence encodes CASSYSIMAEWREAFF.

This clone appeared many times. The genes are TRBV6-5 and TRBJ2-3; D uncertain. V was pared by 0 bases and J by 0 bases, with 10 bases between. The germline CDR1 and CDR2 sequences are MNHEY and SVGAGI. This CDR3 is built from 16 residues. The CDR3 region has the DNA TGTGCCAGCAGTTACTCGAGCACGCCTAGCACAGATACGCAGTATTTT. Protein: CASSYSSTPSTDTQYF.

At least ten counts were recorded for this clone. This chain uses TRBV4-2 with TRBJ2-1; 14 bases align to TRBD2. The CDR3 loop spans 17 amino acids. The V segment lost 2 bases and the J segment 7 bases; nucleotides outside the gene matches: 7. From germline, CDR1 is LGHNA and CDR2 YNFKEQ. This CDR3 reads CASSQSQTSGRANEQFF. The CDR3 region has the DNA TGTGCCAGCAGCCAATCTCAGACTAGCGGGAGGGCGAATGAGCAGTTCTTC.

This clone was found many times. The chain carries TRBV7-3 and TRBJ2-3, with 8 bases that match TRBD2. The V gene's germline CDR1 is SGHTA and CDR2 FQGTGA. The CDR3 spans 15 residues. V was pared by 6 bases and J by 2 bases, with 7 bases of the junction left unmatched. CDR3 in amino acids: CASSGASGPTDTQYF. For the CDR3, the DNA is TGTGCCAGCAGTGGTGCTAGCGGGCCCACAGATACGCAGTATTTT.

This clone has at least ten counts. CDR3 sequence (DNA): TGCGCCAGTAGGACAGGGTATTCCTACAATGAGCAGTTCTTC. It is translated as CASRTGYSYNEQFF. The J gene is TRBJ2-1, the V gene TRBV10-2; 8 bases agree with TRBD1. The CDR3 is 14 amino acids. Germline values: CDR1 WSHSY, CDR2 SAAADI. Losses at the gene ends were 9 bases for V and 1 base for J; bases not matched to a gene: 5.

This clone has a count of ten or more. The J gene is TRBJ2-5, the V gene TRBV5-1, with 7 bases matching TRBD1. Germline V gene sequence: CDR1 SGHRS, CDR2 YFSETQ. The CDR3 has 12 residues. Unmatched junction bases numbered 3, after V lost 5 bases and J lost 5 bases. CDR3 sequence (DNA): TGCGCCAGCAGTCAGACAGGGGAGACCCAGTACTTC. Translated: CASSQTGETQYF. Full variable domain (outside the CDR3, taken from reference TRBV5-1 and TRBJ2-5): KAGVTQTPRYLIKTRGQQVTLSCSPISGHRSVSWYQQTPGQGLQFLFEYFSETQRNKGNFPGRFSGRQFSNSRSEMNVSTLELGDSALYLCASSQTGETQYFGPGTRLLVL.

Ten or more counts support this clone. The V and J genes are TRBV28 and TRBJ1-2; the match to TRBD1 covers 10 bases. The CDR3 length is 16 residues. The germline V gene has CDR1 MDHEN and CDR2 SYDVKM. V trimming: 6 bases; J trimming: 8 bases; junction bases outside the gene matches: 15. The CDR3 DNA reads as TGTGCCAGCAGCCAAAGAGGCGGGACAGGGGCCGAGGGCTACACCTTC. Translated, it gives CASSQRGGTGAEGYTF.

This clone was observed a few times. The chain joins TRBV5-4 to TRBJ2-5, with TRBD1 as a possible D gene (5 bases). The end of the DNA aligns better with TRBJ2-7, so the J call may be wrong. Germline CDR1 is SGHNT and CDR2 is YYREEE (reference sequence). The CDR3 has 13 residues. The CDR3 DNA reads TGTGCCAGCAGCTTGGGGCCAGGGCTCGAGCAGTACTTC. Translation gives CASSLGPGLEQYF.

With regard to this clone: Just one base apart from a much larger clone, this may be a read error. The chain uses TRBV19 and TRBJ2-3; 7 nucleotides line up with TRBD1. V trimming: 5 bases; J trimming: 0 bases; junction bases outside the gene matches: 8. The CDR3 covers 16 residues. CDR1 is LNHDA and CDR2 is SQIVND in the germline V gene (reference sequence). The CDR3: CASSPPGTDSTDTQYF. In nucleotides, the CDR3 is TGTGCCAGTAGTCCCCCCGGGACAGATAGCACAGATACGCAGTATTTT.

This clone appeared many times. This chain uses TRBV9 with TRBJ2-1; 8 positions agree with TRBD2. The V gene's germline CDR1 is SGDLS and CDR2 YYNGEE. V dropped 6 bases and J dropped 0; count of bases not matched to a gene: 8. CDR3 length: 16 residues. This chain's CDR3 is CASTLPGTSSYNEQFF. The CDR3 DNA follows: TGTGCCAGCACCCTGCCTGGGACTAGCTCCTACAATGAGCAGTTCTTC. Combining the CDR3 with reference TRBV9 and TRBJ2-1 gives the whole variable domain DSGVTQTPKHLITATGQRVTLRCSPRSGDLSVYWYQQSLDQGLQFLIQYYNGEERAKGNILERFSAQQFPDLHSELNLSSLELGDSALYFCASTLPGTSSYNEQFFGPGTRLTVL.

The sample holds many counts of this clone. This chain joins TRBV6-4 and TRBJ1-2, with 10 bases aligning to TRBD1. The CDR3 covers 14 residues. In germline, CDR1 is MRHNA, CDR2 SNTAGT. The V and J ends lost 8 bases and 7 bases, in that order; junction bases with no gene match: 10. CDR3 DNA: TGTGCCAGCTCGCCGGGACAGGGGATTGCTGGCTACACCTTC. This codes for CASSPGQGIAGYTF.

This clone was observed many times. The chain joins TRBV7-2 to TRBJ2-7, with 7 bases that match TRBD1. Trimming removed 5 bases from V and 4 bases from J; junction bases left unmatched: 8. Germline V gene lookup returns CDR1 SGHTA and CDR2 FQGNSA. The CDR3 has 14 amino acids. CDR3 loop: CASSPRQGGYEQYF. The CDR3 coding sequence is TGTGCCAGCAGCCCACGACAGGGTGGTTACGAGCAGTACTTC. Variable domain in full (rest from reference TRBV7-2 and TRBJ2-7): GAGVSQSPSNKVTEKGKDVELRCDPISGHTALYWYRQSLGQGLEFLIYFQGNSAPDKSGLPSDRFSAERTGGSVSTLTIQRTQQEDSAVYLCASSPRQGGYEQYFGPGTRLTVT.

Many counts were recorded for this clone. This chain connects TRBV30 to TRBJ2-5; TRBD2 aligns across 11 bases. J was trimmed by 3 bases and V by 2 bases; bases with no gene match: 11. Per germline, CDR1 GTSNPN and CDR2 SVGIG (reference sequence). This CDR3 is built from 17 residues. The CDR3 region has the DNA TGTGCCTGGAGTCAAGCCGCCGGGACTAGCGGCAAAGAGACCCAGTACTTC. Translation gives CAWSQAAGTSGKETQYF.

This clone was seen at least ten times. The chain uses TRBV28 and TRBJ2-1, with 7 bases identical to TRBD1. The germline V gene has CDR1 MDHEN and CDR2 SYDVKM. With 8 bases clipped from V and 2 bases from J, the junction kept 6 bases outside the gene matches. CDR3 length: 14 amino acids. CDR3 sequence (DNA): TGTGCCAGCGGACGACAGGGCGCCTACAATGAGCAGTTCTTC. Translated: CASGRQGAYNEQFF.

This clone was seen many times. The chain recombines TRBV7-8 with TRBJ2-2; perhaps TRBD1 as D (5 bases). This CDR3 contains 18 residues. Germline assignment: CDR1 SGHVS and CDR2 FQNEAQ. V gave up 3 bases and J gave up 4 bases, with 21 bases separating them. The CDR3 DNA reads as TGTGCCAGCAGCTTGTTACGCCAGGGTCATGGGTCCACCGGGGAGCTGTTTTTT. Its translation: CASSLLRQGHGSTGELFF.